This T cell receptor beta chain was retrieved from a study of blood T cell repertoires in COVID-19. Study in general: Sites in the United States, Italy and Spain provided acute and convalescent COVID-19 samples. T cells, B-cell-depleted T cells, or PBMCs provided the cDNA or gDNA that served as material.

CDR1 and CDR2 from the germline V gene are SGHDT and YYEEEE. This CDR3 region has 14 residues. The ends were cut back, 7 bases at V and 3 bases at J, with 16 bases in the middle. Study processing details: Amplification of reference gene primers was used by the study to estimate nucleated cell counts. Data came from immunoSEQ multiplex PCR; TCRdb stores just in-frame clones and leaves some out. That table is the source of V, J and clone size, and D and trimming were worked out from the DNA. The repertoire holds roughly 29,000 clones, with around 92% as singletons. Input material: peripheral blood. The rearrangement uses TRBV5-6 and TRBJ2-5, with D perhaps TRBD1 (6 bases). The source of this sequence is a human donor in a cohort sampled during active COVID-19. Written as DNA, the CDR3 is TGTGCCAGCCGCGGTTGGGCAGGGGAAGAGACCCAGTACTTC. This encodes CASRGWAGEETQYF.